This entry lists 25 T cell receptor beta chains sequenced from one sample in a study of T-cell reconstitution after alpha-beta-depleted transplantation in children. Study-level findings and limits: Counts and diversity of T cells one year after transplant came mostly from newly produced T cells.

Antigen specificity for these receptors is unknown. TCRbeta library construction was performed incorporating unique molecular identifiers. TCRdb itself ran the PCR reads through MiXCR, one entry per CDR3 protein. The sample gives around 300,000 distinct CDR3 sequences, about 7.3% of which show up once; approximately 9.6% is in the top ten. This specimen consisted of peripheral blood, obtained 360 days after TCRalphabeta/CD19-depleted stem cell transplant. These receptors all come from a female patient aged 2-9 years who had a stem cell transplant for Fanconi anemia, so the T cells may come from the graft donor.

This clonotype was counted at least ten times. This sequence joins TRBV6-2 or TRBV6-3 and TRBJ1-1; D gene unclear. This CDR3 contains 13 residues. CDR1 is MNHEY and CDR2 is SVGEGT in the germline V gene. V shed 3 bases and J shed 6 bases, with 11 bases lying between them. DNA for the CDR3: TGTGCCAGCAGTTATGGGCAGATCCCTGAAGCTTTCTTT. It codes for CASSYGQIPEAFF.

The genes are TRBV4-2 and TRBJ2-7, with D maybe TRBD1 (5 bases). There are 12 residues in the CDR3. Between the trimmed V and J ends, which lost 0 bases and 8 bases, there was a span of 8 bases. Germline V gene lookup returns CDR1 LGHNA and CDR2 YNFKEQ. The CDR3 nucleotides are TGTGCCAGCAGCCAAGATCAGGGAAAGCAGTACTTC. Translating it yields CASSQDQGKQYF.

The chain carries TRBV2 and TRBJ2-2, with TRBD1 identical over 8 bases. V trimming: 9 bases; J trimming: 8 bases; junction bases outside the gene matches: 14. CDR1 and CDR2 (germline): SNHLY, FYNNEI. This CDR3 region has 15 residues. CDR3 in amino acids: CASGPGQGLTGELFF. The DNA of the CDR3 is TGTGCCAGTGGCCCCGGACAGGGCCTGACGGGGGAGCTGTTTTTT.

This clonotype has a count of ten or more. J is TRBJ2-2 and V is TRBV12-3 or TRBV12-4; a possible D gene is TRBD1 (5 bases). V was trimmed by 6 bases and J by 3 bases, leaving 11 bases between them. This CDR3 region has 14 residues. The CDR3 DNA reads TGTGCCAGCAGCCTGGTGACAGACACCGGGGAGCTGTTTTTT. Its translation is CASSLVTDTGELFF.

The genes are TRBV7-9 and TRBJ2-2, with 8 nucleotides matching TRBD1. The length of the CDR3 is 16 residues. V was pared by 2 bases and J by 4 bases, with 6 bases of the junction left unmatched. CDR1 is SEHNR and CDR2 is FQNEAQ in the germline V gene (reference sequence). The CDR3 loop reads CASSLPTTGGTGELFF. The CDR3 nucleotides read TGTGCCAGCAGCTTACCCACCACAGGGGGCACCGGGGAGCTGTTTTTT.

Ten or more counts support this clonotype. This chain connects TRBV4-2 to TRBJ1-1; the D is unclear. This CDR3 spans 13 amino acids. The V gene lost 0 bases and the J gene lost 5 bases, with 7 bases spanning the gap. CDR1 is LGHNA and CDR2 is YNFKEQ in the germline V gene. This CDR3 is CASSQDIRTEAFF. The CDR3 DNA sequence: TGTGCCAGCAGCCAAGATATAAGGACTGAAGCTTTCTTT.

Ten or more counts support this clonotype. The rearrangement joins TRBV15 to TRBJ2-7; D remains unclear. CDR3 length: 15 residues. Trimming took off 3 bases at V and 0 bases at J, with 12 bases between the two ends. Germline V gives CDR1 LNHNV, CDR2 YYDKDF (reference sequence). The CDR3 bases are TGTGCCACCAGCAGCCCTGGACGGAGCTCCTACGAGCAGTACTTC. Translating gives CATSSPGRSSYEQYF.

This clonotype has ten or more counts. This chain joins TRBV7-9 and TRBJ2-7; unclear D gene. CDR3 length: 13 residues. CDR1 SEHNR and CDR2 FQNEAQ come from the germline V gene (reference sequence). Trimming shortened V by 5 bases and J by 2 bases, and 10 bases separated the two germline ends. The chain's CDR3 is CASSPSPPYEQYF. In nucleotides, the CDR3 is TGTGCCAGCAGCCCATCCCCGCCCTACGAGCAGTACTTC.

This clonotype was observed at least ten times. The chain links TRBV6-2 or TRBV6-3 to TRBJ2-2, with D hard to call. The CDR3 is 12 amino acids. Germline V lookup: CDR1 MNHEY, CDR2 SVGEGT. With 5 bases removed from V and 6 bases from J, the gap between germline ends came to 7 bases. CDR3 region: CASSIHPGELFF. CDR3 nucleotide sequence: TGTGCCAGCAGTATACACCCCGGGGAGCTGTTTTTT.

This clonotype showed up many times. This sequence joins TRBV5-1 and TRBJ2-5; D remains unclear. Trimming stripped 4 bases from V and 7 bases from J, with 14 bases between. The CDR3 has 13 residues. From germline, CDR1 is SGHRS and CDR2 YFSETQ. CDR3 sequence: CASSALKGGTQYF. In DNA, the CDR3 is TGCGCCAGCAGCGCGCTTAAGGGTGGGACCCAGTACTTC.

This clonotype was recorded many times. The chain joins TRBV2 to TRBJ1-5, with a tentative D call TRBD1 (6 bases). The V end was cut by 6 bases, the J end by 4 bases, with 16 bases between. There are 15 residues in the CDR3. Germline assignment: CDR1 SNHLY and CDR2 FYNNEI. The DNA for the CDR3 is TGTGCCAGCAGCGGGATTACAGGGTTTAATCAGCCCCAGCATTTT. This gives the protein CASSGITGFNQPQHF.

In nucleotides, the CDR3 is TGTGCCAGCAGCCCTAGTCCCGGGACAGGCATGAACACTGAAGCTTTCTTT. Encoded protein: CASSPSPGTGMNTEAFF. The rearrangement joins TRBV7-8 to TRBJ1-1; 8 bases agree with TRBD1. This CDR3 is built from 17 residues. J gave up 0 bases and V 5 bases, and 11 bases lay outside the gene matches. Germline V gene data show CDR1 as SGHVS and CDR2 as FQNEAQ.

This clonotype was detected many times. V usage is TRBV3-1 and J usage is TRBJ2-2; 7 bases align to TRBD2. Germline values: CDR1 LGHDT, CDR2 YNNKEL (reference sequence). The V and J ends lost 4 bases and 3 bases, in that order; junction bases with no gene match: 5. The CDR3 extends over 15 amino acids. CDR3 protein: CASSRRTSDTGELFF. Written as DNA, the CDR3 is TGTGCCAGCAGCCGTAGGACTAGTGACACCGGGGAGCTGTTTTTT.

The sample holds many counts of this clonotype. The gene calls are TRBV6-2 or TRBV6-3 and TRBJ2-4; 8 bases map to TRBD2. The V segment lost 5 bases and the J segment 7 bases; nucleotides outside the gene matches: 7. Looked up from germline, CDR1 is MNHEY and CDR2 is SVGEGT. The CDR3 length is 14 residues. The CDR3 loop reads CASSTLAGPNIQYF. The CDR3 DNA follows: TGTGCCAGCAGTACCCTAGCGGGCCCGAACATTCAGTACTTC.

This clonotype appeared many times. V is TRBV10-3 and J is TRBJ2-5; D may be TRBD1 or TRBD2 (6 bases each). This CDR3 contains 15 residues. CDR1 and CDR2 (germline): ENHRY, SYGVKD. V was shortened by 3 bases and J by 5 bases, with 16 bases between the two germline ends. The CDR3 region is CAISDGGRRLETQYF. The CDR3 bases are TGTGCCATCAGTGATGGGGGGCGGCGTCTCGAGACCCAGTACTTC.

V is TRBV27 and J is TRBJ1-5; D possibly corresponds to TRBD1 (5 bases). In germline, CDR1 is MNHEY, CDR2 SMNVEV (reference sequence). The CDR3 consists of 13 residues. V was clipped by 2 bases and J by 6 bases, with 8 bases between them. The chain's CDR3 is CASSLQGPQPQHF. CDR3 coding DNA: TGTGCCAGCAGTTTACAGGGACCTCAGCCCCAGCATTTT.

The J gene is TRBJ1-4, the V gene TRBV6-2 or TRBV6-3, with D unclear. Trimming took off 6 bases at V and 10 bases at J, with 18 bases between the two ends. The CDR3 is 14 residues long. Germline CDR1 MNHEY, CDR2 SVGEGT. As DNA, the CDR3 is TGTGCCAGCAGCAATACAGAGATCGATGGAAAACTGTTTTTT. Amino acid sequence: CASSNTEIDGKLFF.

The rearrangement links TRBV10-1 to TRBJ2-2; D is ambiguous. The V end was cut by 0 bases, the J end by 6 bases, with 5 bases between. The CDR3 runs to 13 residues. The germline CDR1 and CDR2 sequences are WNHNN and SYGVQD (reference sequence). The CDR3 DNA is TGCGCCAGCAGTGAGTCGATTCCCGGGGAGCTGTTTTTT. It yields the protein CASSESIPGELFF.

This clonotype has at least ten counts. This chain links TRBV5-6 with TRBJ2-7, with TRBD1 matching over 9 bases. CDR3 size: 16 residues. V lost 4 bases, J lost 6 bases, and 14 bases stayed unmatched. The V gene's germline CDR1 is SGHDT and CDR2 YYEEEE. As DNA, the CDR3 is TGTGCCAGCAGCCAACGGGGGACAGGGCGCTTCCTCGAGCAGTACTTC. Protein sequence: CASSQRGTGRFLEQYF.

This rearrangement joins TRBV25-1 to TRBJ2-1; 10 bases fit TRBD2. CDR3 length: 21 amino acids. The germline V gene encodes CDR1 MGHDK and CDR2 SYGVNS. With V trimmed by 5 bases and J by 10 bases, 29 bases remained unmatched. CDR3 in DNA: TGTGCCAGCAGTAACCTGAACAGGGTAGTGGAGCCAGCGGGAGGGCCGGGCGAGCAGTTCTTC. Protein product: CASSNLNRVVEPAGGPGEQFF.

In this sample, this clonotype turned up a few times. The rearrangement joins TRBV14 to TRBJ2-3; D is perhaps TRBD1 or TRBD2 (6 bases each). From germline, CDR1 is SGHDN and CDR2 FVKESK. V lost 1 base, J lost 8 bases, and 7 bases lay in between. This CDR3 contains 12 residues. As DNA, the CDR3 is TGTGCCAGCAGCCAAGCGGGGGCTACGCAGTATTTT. Translation gives CASSQAGATQYF.

This clonotype was observed a handful of times. This chain links TRBV3-1 with TRBJ2-3; 8 bases are a match to TRBD1. With V trimmed by 1 base and J by 3 bases, 3 bases remained unmatched. CDR3 length: 15 residues. Germline CDR1 is LGHDT and CDR2 is YNNKEL (reference sequence). CDR3 bases: TGTGCCAGCAGCCAAGCCACAGGGGGTACAGATACGCAGTATTTT. Translating gives CASSQATGGTDTQYF.

This clonotype showed up many times. The chain couples TRBV7-2 to TRBJ1-2; a possible D gene is TRBD1 (5 bases). Germline V gene lookup returns CDR1 SGHTA and CDR2 FQGNSA. The CDR3 is 11 residues long. Deletions cut 3 bases from V and 7 bases from J, with 6 bases between. Here the CDR3 DNA reads TGTGCCAGCAGCTTGGGGCTTGGCTACACCTTC. Translating it yields CASSLGLGYTF.

This clonotype was observed at least ten times. This chain joins TRBV20-1 and TRBJ1-1; TRBD1 matches at 11 bases. Unmatched junction bases numbered 10, after V lost 8 bases and J lost 5 bases. Germline-derived CDR1 and CDR2 are DFQATT and SNEGSKA (reference sequence). The CDR3 has 14 amino acids. This CDR3 reads CSSWDRGVRTEAFF. The DNA for the CDR3 is TGCAGTTCGTGGGACAGGGGGGTTAGGACTGAAGCTTTCTTT.

In its sample, this clonotype was seen a few times. The chain joins TRBV10-3 to TRBJ2-3; D is possibly TRBD1 or TRBD2 (6 bases each). CDR1 and CDR2 (germline): ENHRY, SYGVKD. With 8 bases removed from V and 4 bases from J, the gap between germline ends came to 22 bases. The CDR3 spans 16 residues. This CDR3 reads CAISGAVQSSADTQYF. CDR3 coding DNA: TGTGCCATCTCGGGGGCTGTACAATCTTCGGCAGATACGCAGTATTTT.